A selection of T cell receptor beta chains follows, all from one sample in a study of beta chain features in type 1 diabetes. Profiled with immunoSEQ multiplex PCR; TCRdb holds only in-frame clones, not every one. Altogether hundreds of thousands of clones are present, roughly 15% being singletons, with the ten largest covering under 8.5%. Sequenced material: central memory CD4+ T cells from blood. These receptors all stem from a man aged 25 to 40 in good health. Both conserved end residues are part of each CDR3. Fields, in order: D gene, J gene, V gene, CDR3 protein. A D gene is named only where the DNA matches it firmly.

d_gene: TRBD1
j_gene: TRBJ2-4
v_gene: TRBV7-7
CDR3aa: CASSGSGGGKNIQYF

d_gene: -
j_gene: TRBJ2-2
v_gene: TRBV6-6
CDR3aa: CASSARRELFF

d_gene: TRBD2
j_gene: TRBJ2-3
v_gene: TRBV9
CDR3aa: CASSPIAGGPDTQYF

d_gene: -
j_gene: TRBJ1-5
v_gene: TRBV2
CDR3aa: CASSPTWSQPQHF

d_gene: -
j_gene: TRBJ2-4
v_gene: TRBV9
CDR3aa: CASSVGFGWENIQYF

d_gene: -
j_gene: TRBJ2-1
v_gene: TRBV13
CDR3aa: CASSRAGTHYNEQFF

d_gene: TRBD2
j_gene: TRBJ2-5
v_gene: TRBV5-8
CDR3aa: CASRPGLAGGSQETQYF

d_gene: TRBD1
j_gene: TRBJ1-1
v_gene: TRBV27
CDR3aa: CASSLLGGDSEAFF

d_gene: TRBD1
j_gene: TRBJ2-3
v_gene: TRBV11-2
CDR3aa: CASSSLPGWDSSRRDTQYF

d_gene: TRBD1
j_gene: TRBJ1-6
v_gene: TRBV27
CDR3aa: CASGSGQGNYNSPLHF

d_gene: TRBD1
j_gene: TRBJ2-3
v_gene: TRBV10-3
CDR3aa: CAIGQGVADTQYF

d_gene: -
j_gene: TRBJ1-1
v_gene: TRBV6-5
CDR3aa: CASSYPGRGTEAFF

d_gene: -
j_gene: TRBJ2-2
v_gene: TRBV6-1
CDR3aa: CASSLRRVGELFF

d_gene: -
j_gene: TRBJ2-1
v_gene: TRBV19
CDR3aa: CASRDYPSGNEQFF

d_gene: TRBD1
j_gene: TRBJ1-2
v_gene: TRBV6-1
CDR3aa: CASSPPGQGRGYTF

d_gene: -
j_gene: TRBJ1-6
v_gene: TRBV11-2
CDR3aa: CASSLDFTYNSPLHF

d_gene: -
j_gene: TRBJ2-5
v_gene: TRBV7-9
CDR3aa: CASSPQAETQYF